Listed here are 22 T cell receptor beta chains from one sample, sequenced in a study of blood T cells in healthy people across ages. The second PCR ran roughly 6 to 11 cycles with a sample-barcoded 5' primer and J-beta primers. TCRdb re-called the 5' RACE reads through MiXCR, storing one row per CDR3 protein. The profile shows some 800,000 distinct CDR3 sequences, around 42% of them singletons. The sample consisted of blood. The receptors here all came from a man in his sixties in good health.

This clonotype was detected only a few times. This chain connects TRBV29-1 to TRBJ2-1, with D unresolved. Germline CDR1 reads SQVTM; CDR2 reads ANQGSEA. V lost 1 base to trimming and J lost 0 bases, with 7 bases between them. The CDR3 runs to 14 residues. CDR3 in amino acids: CSVEGVVSYNEQFF. CDR3 coding DNA: TGCAGCGTTGAAGGTGTTGTCTCCTACAATGAGCAGTTCTTC.

The chain links TRBV6-5 to TRBJ2-3; 8 positions agree with TRBD1. Germline CDR1 is MNHEY and CDR2 is SVGAGI. The CDR3 spans 14 residues. The V segment lost 2 bases and the J segment 6 bases; nucleotides outside the gene matches: 4. The CDR3 sequence: CASSYAGGVDTQYF. The CDR3 nucleotides read TGTGCCAGCAGTTACGCAGGGGGCGTGGATACGCAGTATTTT.

The chain is built from TRBV10-3 and TRBJ2-3, with 8 positions matching TRBD2. Germline V lookup: CDR1 ENHRY, CDR2 SYGVKD. The CDR3 spans 16 residues. V trimming: 4 bases; J trimming: 4 bases; junction bases outside the gene matches: 10. CDR3 nucleotide sequence: TGTGCCATCAGTGGGTATGCGGGGGGCGCATCAGATACGCAGTATTTT. Its protein is CAISGYAGGASDTQYF.

This clonotype has more than one count but fewer than ten. V is TRBV2 and J is TRBJ1-2, with TRBD1 identical over 8 bases. The germline V gene has CDR1 SNHLY and CDR2 FYNNEI. This CDR3 spans 12 amino acids. The V segment lost 7 bases and the J segment 4 bases; nucleotides outside the gene matches: 2. CDR3 nucleotides: TGTGCCAGCACGGACAGGGTCTATGGCTACACCTTC. It codes for CASTDRVYGYTF.

The chain is built from TRBV4-3 and TRBJ2-5; TRBD1 agrees at 7 bases. Losses at the gene ends were 0 bases for V and 4 bases for J; bases not matched to a gene: 5. The CDR3 covers 15 residues. Germline CDR1 reads LGHNA; CDR2 reads YSLEER. The CDR3: CASSQDRGSGETQYF. The DNA for the CDR3 is TGCGCCAGCAGCCAAGACAGGGGGAGTGGAGAGACCCAGTACTTC.

This chain joins TRBV2 and TRBJ2-2, with TRBD1 matching over 8 bases. This CDR3 comprises 14 residues. Germline V CDR1 and CDR2: SNHLY, FYNNEI. J lost 6 bases, V lost 6 bases, and 6 bases had no gene match. The CDR3 protein is CASRTDRVPGELFF. The CDR3 nucleotides read TGTGCCAGCAGGACGGACAGGGTACCCGGGGAGCTGTTTTTT.

The chain joins TRBV12-3 or TRBV12-4 to TRBJ2-3, with D maybe TRBD2 (6 bases). The CDR3 is 22 amino acids. Trimming removed 6 bases at V and 0 bases at J, with 34 bases between. CDR3 bases: TGTGCCAGCAGACGAAGGGCGGGGAAGACATCTAGCTACGGAACTAGCACAGATACGCAGTATTTT. Translating it yields CASRRRAGKTSSYGTSTDTQYF.

V and J are TRBV9 and TRBJ2-3; 12 bases are a match to TRBD2. With 2 bases clipped from V and 4 bases from J, the junction kept 8 bases outside the gene matches. CDR3 length: 17 amino acids. Germline V gives CDR1 SGDLS, CDR2 YYNGEE. CDR3 coding DNA: TGTGCCAGCAGCGTCTCCGGGACTAGCGGGTTTGCAGATACGCAGTATTTT. It codes for CASSVSGTSGFADTQYF.

The gene calls are TRBV3-1 and TRBJ2-3, with 8 bases aligning to TRBD2. The CDR3 sequence is 13 residues long. Germline V CDR1 and CDR2: LGHDT, YNNKEL (reference sequence). V shed 5 bases, J shed 5 bases, and the junction held 3 bases outside the gene matches. The CDR3 DNA reads as TGTGCCAGCAGCTGCGGGGGGCAAGATACGCAGTATTTT. This sequence encodes CASSCGGQDTQYF.

This chain joins TRBV13 and TRBJ2-6; D is possibly TRBD1 or TRBD2 (5 bases each). Trimming took 5 bases from V and 0 from J, leaving 14 bases between them. The CDR3 loop spans 17 amino acids. The germline V gene encodes CDR1 PRHDT and CDR2 FYEKMQ (reference sequence). The CDR3 region has the DNA TGTGCCAGCAGCCTCCCGAGGGGAACCTCTGGGGCCAACGTCCTGACTTTC. This codes for CASSLPRGTSGANVLTF. Together with reference TRBV13 and TRBJ2-6, the CDR3 gives the full variable domain: AAGVIQSPRHLIKEKRETATLKCYPIPRHDTVYWYQQGPGQDPQFLISFYEKMQSDKGSIPDRFSAQQFSDYHSELNMSSLELGDSALYFCASSLPRGTSGANVLTFGAGSRLTVL.

This clonotype was found a few times. V and J are TRBV5-1 and TRBJ2-1; D perhaps matches TRBD2 (5 bases). The CDR3 is made up of 15 amino acids. V dropped 6 bases and J dropped 5 bases, with 18 bases sitting between them. Per germline, CDR1 SGHRS and CDR2 YFSETQ. The CDR3 region has the DNA TGCGCCAGCAACAAGAGGGCTTTAGAGAACAATGAGCAGTTCTTC. Translation gives CASNKRALENNEQFF.

This clonotype appeared many times. The rearrangement joins TRBV5-1 to TRBJ2-1; D may be TRBD2 (6 bases). The germline V and J ends were trimmed by 0 bases and 8 bases, with 15 bases remaining between them. CDR1 is SGHRS, CDR2 YFSETQ, per germline. There are 15 residues in the CDR3. Here the CDR3 DNA reads TGCGCCAGCAGCTTGGCGGGGGACGTACAATATGAGCAGTTCTTC. Its translation: CASSLAGDVQYEQFF.

Concerning this clonotype: A junction boundary mismatches the germline segment, possibly from a read error. V and J are TRBV5-1 and TRBJ2-3, with 8 bases matching TRBD1. Per the germline V gene, CDR1 is SGHRS and CDR2 is YFSETQ. CDR3 length: 13 residues. The CDR3 bases are TGCTCCAGCAGCGTGGGACCGGGACAGGCGCAGTATTTT. The encoded protein is CSSSVGPGQAQYF. The complete variable domain, with remaining parts taken from reference TRBV5-1 and TRBJ2-3, reads KAGVTQTPRYLIKTRGQQVTLSCSPISGHRSVSWYQQTPGQGLQFLFEYFSETQRNKGNFPGRFSGRQFSNSRSEMNVSTLELGDSALYLCSSSVGPGQAQYFGPGTRLTVL.

The rearrangement uses TRBV13 and TRBJ2-7; 8 bases line up with TRBD1. Germline V lookup: CDR1 PRHDT, CDR2 FYEKMQ (reference sequence). The CDR3 covers 15 residues. V trimming: 4 bases; J trimming: 5 bases; junction bases outside the gene matches: 10. CDR3 sequence reads: CASSSKTGDVHEQYF. The CDR3 coding sequence is TGTGCCAGCAGCTCCAAGACAGGGGATGTCCACGAGCAGTACTTC.

The chain recombines TRBV12-3 or TRBV12-4 with TRBJ1-1, with 9 bases matching TRBD1. The CDR3 runs 13 residues. V shed 6 bases and J 7 bases; nucleotides not matched to a gene: 6. The CDR3 coding sequence is TGTGCCAGCAGAACAGGGGGCAACGTTGAAGCTTTCTTT. This encodes CASRTGGNVEAFF.

In this sample, this clonotype turned up a few times. The chain joins TRBV30 to TRBJ2-5; D is possibly TRBD2 (6 bases). This CDR3 is 16 amino acids long. CDR1 is GTSNPN, CDR2 SVGIG, per germline (reference sequence). V shed 2 bases and J shed 0 bases, with 16 bases lying between them. The CDR3 protein is CAWSIGGATNQETQYF. As DNA, the CDR3 is TGTGCCTGGAGTATTGGAGGGGCGACGAACCAAGAGACCCAGTACTTC.

This clonotype was detected a few times. The rearrangement links TRBV6-2 or TRBV6-3 to TRBJ2-1; 10 bases match TRBD1. The junction had 10 bases not matched to a gene; V was cut back by 7 bases and J by 4 bases. Per the germline V gene, CDR1 is MNHEY and CDR2 is SVGEGT. The CDR3 consists of 16 residues. In DNA, the CDR3 is TGTGCCAGCACCAACTACGGGACAGGGGATTACAATGAGCAGTTCTTC. This sequence encodes CASTNYGTGDYNEQFF.

The chain combines TRBV10-3 with TRBJ2-3, with D possibly being TRBD2 (6 bases). Germline-derived CDR1 and CDR2 are ENHRY and SYGVKD. V shed 0 bases and J shed 5 bases, with 12 bases lying between them. The CDR3 consists of 15 residues. The CDR3 loop reads CAISESGLSKDTQYF. The CDR3 DNA reads TGTGCCATCAGTGAGTCGGGACTCTCGAAAGATACGCAGTATTTT.

This sequence joins TRBV18 and TRBJ2-1; no definite D call. The CDR3 is made up of 12 amino acids. Germline lookup yields CDR1 KGHSH and CDR2 LQKENI. V lost 2 bases and J lost 10, with 9 bases in between. This CDR3 reads CASSPNSPEQFF. In DNA, the CDR3 is TGTGCCAGCTCACCAAACAGCCCGGAGCAGTTCTTC.

The CDR3 loop is CASSGGQGSMNTEAFF. DNA of the CDR3: TGTGCCAGCAGTGGGGGGCAGGGCTCGATGAACACTGAAGCTTTCTTT. The genes are TRBV6-2 or TRBV6-3 and TRBJ1-1; D perhaps matches TRBD1 (6 bases). The CDR3 contains 16 residues. Germline values: CDR1 MNHEY, CDR2 SVGEGT. Deletions cut 5 bases from V and 0 bases from J, with 16 bases between.

J is TRBJ2-1 and V is TRBV7-9; a weak D match, TRBD1 (5 bases). V was pared by 10 bases and J by 6 bases, with 19 bases between. This CDR3 is 14 amino acids long. Germline V gene lookup returns CDR1 SEHNR and CDR2 FQNEAQ (reference sequence). The CDR3 DNA reads TGTGCCACGCTCAATCAGGGATACGGCAATGAGCAGTTCTTC. Protein product: CATLNQGYGNEQFF.

The J gene is TRBJ2-2, the V gene TRBV2, with 8 positions matching TRBD1. With 6 bases clipped from V and 7 bases from J, the junction kept 7 bases outside the gene matches. CDR1 is SNHLY and CDR2 is FYNNEI in the germline V gene. The length of the CDR3 is 14 residues. CDR3: CASRETGEGGELFF. CDR3 bases: TGTGCCAGCAGGGAGACAGGGGAAGGCGGGGAGCTGTTTTTT.